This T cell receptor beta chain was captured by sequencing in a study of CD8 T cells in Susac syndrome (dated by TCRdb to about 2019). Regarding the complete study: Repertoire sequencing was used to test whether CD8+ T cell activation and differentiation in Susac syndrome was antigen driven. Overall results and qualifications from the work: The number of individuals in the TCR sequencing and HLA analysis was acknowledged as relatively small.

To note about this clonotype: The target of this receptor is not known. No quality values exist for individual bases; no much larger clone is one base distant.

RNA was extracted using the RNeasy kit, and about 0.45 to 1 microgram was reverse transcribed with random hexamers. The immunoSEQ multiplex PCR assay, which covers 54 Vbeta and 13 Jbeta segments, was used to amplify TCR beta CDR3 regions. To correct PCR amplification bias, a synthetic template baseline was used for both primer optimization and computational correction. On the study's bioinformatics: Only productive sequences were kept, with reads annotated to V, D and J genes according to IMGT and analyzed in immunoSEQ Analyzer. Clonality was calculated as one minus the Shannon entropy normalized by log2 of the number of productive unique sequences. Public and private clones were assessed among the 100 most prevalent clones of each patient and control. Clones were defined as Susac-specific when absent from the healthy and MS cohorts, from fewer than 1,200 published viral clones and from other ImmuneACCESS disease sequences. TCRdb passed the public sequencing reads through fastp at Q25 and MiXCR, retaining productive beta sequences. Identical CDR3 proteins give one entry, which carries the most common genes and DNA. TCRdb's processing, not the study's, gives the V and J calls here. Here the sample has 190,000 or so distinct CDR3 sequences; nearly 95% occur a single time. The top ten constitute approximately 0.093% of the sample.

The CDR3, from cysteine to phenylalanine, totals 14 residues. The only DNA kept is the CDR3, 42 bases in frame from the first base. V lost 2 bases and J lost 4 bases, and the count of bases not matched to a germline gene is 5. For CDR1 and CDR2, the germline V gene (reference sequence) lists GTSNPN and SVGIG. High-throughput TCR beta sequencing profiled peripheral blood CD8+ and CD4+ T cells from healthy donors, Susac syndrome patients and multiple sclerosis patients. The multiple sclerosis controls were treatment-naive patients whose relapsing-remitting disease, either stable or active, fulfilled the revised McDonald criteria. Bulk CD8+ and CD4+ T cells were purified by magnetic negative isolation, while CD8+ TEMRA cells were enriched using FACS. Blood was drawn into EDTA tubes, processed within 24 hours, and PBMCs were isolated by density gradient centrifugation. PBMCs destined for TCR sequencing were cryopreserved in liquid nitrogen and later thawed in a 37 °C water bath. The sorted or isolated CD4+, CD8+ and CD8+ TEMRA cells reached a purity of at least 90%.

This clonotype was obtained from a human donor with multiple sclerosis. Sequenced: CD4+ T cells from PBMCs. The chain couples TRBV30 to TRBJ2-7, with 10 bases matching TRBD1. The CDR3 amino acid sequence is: CAWSRTGGIYEQYF. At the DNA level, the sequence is TGTGCCTGGAGTCGGACAGGGGGTATTTACGAGCAGTACTTC.